This TCR beta chain was sequenced in a study of blood T cell repertoires in COVID-19. Study at large: Italy, Spain and the United States were the sources of the convalescent and acute COVID-19 samples. PBMCs, B-cell-depleted T cells, or T cells were the source of the cDNA or gDNA that made up the material.

Methods used by the authors: Nucleated cell counts were estimated from reference gene primer amplification. Only in-frame clones appear in the TCRdb table, and some are missing; sequencing was by immunoSEQ multiplex PCR. V, J and clone size derive from that table, while D and trimming were established from the DNA sequence. The sample shows about 28,000 clones, approximately 90% of them seen only once. The V gene end was trimmed by 3 bases and the J gene end by 4 bases; junction bases not matched to a gene: 2. This CDR3 contains 13 residues. The germline gives CDR1 SGHVS, CDR2 FQNEAQ. This clonotype originated in a human donor in a cohort sampled during active COVID-19. The chain couples TRBV7-8 to TRBJ2-5; 7 bases match TRBD2. Input material: peripheral blood. The CDR3 DNA is TGTGCCAGCAGCTTGGGACTAAGAGAGACCCAGTACTTC. Translation gives CASSLGLRETQYF. The full variable domain, with the rest looked up from reference TRBV7-8 and TRBJ2-5, is GAGVSQSPRYKVAKRGQDVALRCDPISGHVSLFWYQQALGQGPEFLTYFQNEAQLDKSGLPSDRFFAERPEGSVSTLKIQRTQQEDSAVYLCASSLGLRETQYFGPGTRLLVL.